This note documents a single T cell receptor beta chain sequence. Its target is unknown. CDR3 size: 13 residues. Trimming took 4 bases from V and 6 from J, leaving 13 bases between them. The record originates from a study of cytomegalovirus exposure and HLA in healthy donors. Study outcomes and limitations: Most TCR sequences were rare, but some public TCRs occurred in many donors. Reports credit the classifier with highly specific, highly sensitive diagnosis of cytomegalovirus status. Among TCR beta chains, those listed as cytomegalovirus-associated numbered about 150.

Researchers ran the PCR with 60 Vbeta and 13 Jbeta primers. Data came from immunoSEQ multiplex PCR; TCRdb stores just in-frame clones and leaves some out. The specimen's table records 150,000 to 250,000 clones. Sequences were obtained from PBMCs. This TCR derives from a boy younger than 18 in good health and CMV-seronegative. The rearrangement uses TRBV5-3 and TRBJ1-2; D uncertain. TRBV5-3 is marked as an open reading frame, function uncertain. CDR3 amino acids: CARSPLKHDGYTF. The CDR3 DNA follows: TGTGCCAGAAGCCCTCTCAAACATGATGGCTACACCTTC.